A single sample gave rise to the 32 T cell receptor beta chains below, sequenced in a study of OX40 agonist ivuxolimab in advanced cancers. Sequenced by immunoSEQ multiplex PCR; TCRdb stores in-frame clones only, minus some. The sample contains 58,000 or so clones, 85% to 90% of which appear only once. This material consisted of CD4+ or CD8+ T cells sorted from blood, taken in a trial of the OX40 agonist ivuxolimab. The receptors shown here come from an adult with an advanced solid tumor such as melanoma, head and neck, liver or kidney cancer.

The V call is TRBV5-6, the J call TRBJ2-5; 10 nucleotides align to TRBD1. CDR1 SGHDT and CDR2 YYEEEE come from the germline V gene. CDR3 length equals 16 residues. The ends lost 0 bases at V and 5 bases at J; junction bases unmatched: 7. The CDR3 is CASSLVRTGGAETQYF. CDR3 in DNA: TGTGCCAGCAGCTTGGTAAGGACAGGGGGAGCGGAGACCCAGTACTTC.

The V gene is TRBV10-2, the J gene TRBJ2-2, with TRBD1 matching over 11 bases. CDR1 and CDR2 from the germline V gene are WSHSY and SAAADI. V trimming: 8 bases; J trimming: 4 bases; junction bases outside the gene matches: 6. The CDR3 is 15 amino acids. This CDR3 is CASLWTGGRTGELFF. Here the CDR3 DNA reads TGCGCCAGCCTCTGGACAGGGGGCCGCACCGGGGAGCTGTTTTTT.

The chain joins TRBV2 to TRBJ1-1; the match to TRBD1 covers 7 bases. The CDR3 covers 12 residues. Germline V lookup: CDR1 SNHLY, CDR2 FYNNEI. Unmatched junction bases numbered 6, after V lost 7 bases and J lost 7 bases. The CDR3, as DNA: TGTGCCAGCACCGAACAGGGGATTGAAGCTTTCTTT. Its translation is CASTEQGIEAFF.

The chain recombines TRBV25-1 with TRBJ1-6; the D is unclear. Germline loops: CDR1 MGHDK, CDR2 SYGVNS. The CDR3 consists of 13 residues. Trimming shortened V by 6 bases and J by 5 bases, and 8 bases separated the two germline ends. The CDR3 coding sequence is TGTGCCAGCAGGGGCCAGAATAATTCACCCCTCCACTTT. Amino acids: CASRGQNNSPLHF. The whole variable domain, filled in from reference TRBV25-1 and TRBJ1-6, reads EADIYQTPRYLVIGTGKKITLECSQTMGHDKMYWYQQDPGMELHLIHYSYGVNSTEKGDLSSESTVSRIRTEHFPLTLESARPSHTSQYLCASRGQNNSPLHFGNGTRLTVT.

The chain carries TRBV11-2 and TRBJ1-2, with no clear D. V gave up 0 bases and J gave up 4 bases, with 6 bases separating them. The CDR3 runs to 13 residues. Looked up from germline, CDR1 is SGHAT and CDR2 is FQNNGV. CDR3 nucleotides: TGTGCCAGCAGCTTAGATCTAGCCTATGGCTACACCTTC. Its protein product is CASSLDLAYGYTF.

This chain connects TRBV4-3 to TRBJ2-2, with no clear D. Germline lookup yields CDR1 LGHNA and CDR2 YSLEER. The CDR3 has 14 amino acids. V lost 0 bases to trimming and J lost 5 bases, with 7 bases between them. The CDR3 DNA reads TGCGCCAGCAGCCAAGAGACTCTTACCGGGGAGCTGTTTTTT. Its protein is CASSQETLTGELFF.

This chain joins TRBV28 and TRBJ1-2; unclear D gene. This CDR3 region has 14 residues. CDR1 is MDHEN and CDR2 is SYDVKM in the germline V gene. V lost 9 bases and J lost 8, with 22 bases in between. The CDR3, as DNA: TGTGCCAGTTGCTCCCCACTGGTCGTTACGGGCTACACCTTC. Encoded protein: CASCSPLVVTGYTF.

This chain uses TRBV15 with TRBJ1-2, with 8 bases identical to TRBD1. The V segment lost 1 base and the J segment 5 bases; nucleotides outside the gene matches: 3. The CDR3 runs 14 residues. CDR1 and CDR2 (germline): LNHNV, YYDKDF (reference sequence). The CDR3 reads CATSRGQGAYGYTF. The CDR3, as DNA: TGTGCCACCAGCAGAGGGCAGGGGGCGTATGGCTACACCTTC.

The V and J genes are TRBV19 and TRBJ2-1, with 13 bases fitting TRBD2. Per the germline V gene, CDR1 is LNHDA and CDR2 is SQIVND (reference sequence). The length of the CDR3 is 16 residues. V shed 3 bases and J 5 bases; nucleotides not matched to a gene: 4. The CDR3: CASSMPTSGGNNEQFF. The DNA of the CDR3 is TGTGCCAGTAGTATGCCGACTAGCGGGGGGAACAATGAGCAGTTCTTC.

The chain has TRBV4-3 and TRBJ1-3; D gene unclear. V was clipped by 1 base and J by 0 bases, with 16 bases between them. Looked up from germline, CDR1 is LGHNA and CDR2 is YSLEER. CDR3 length: 18 residues. DNA of the CDR3: TGCGCCAGCAGCCAAGTGAGGGCGGACGCGAGCTCTGGAAACACCATATATTTT. The encoded protein is CASSQVRADASSGNTIYF.

V is TRBV14 and J is TRBJ1-2; no definite D call. CDR1 SGHDN and CDR2 FVKESK come from the germline V gene. The V end lost 1 base, the J end lost 4 bases, and 13 bases lay between the germline ends. The CDR3 spans 15 residues. The CDR3: CASSQGSAWSYGYTF. The CDR3 nucleotides read TGTGCCAGCAGCCAAGGGTCCGCATGGAGCTATGGCTACACCTTC. Based on the CDR3 plus reference TRBV14 and TRBJ1-2, the full variable domain is EAGVTQFPSHSVIEKGQTVTLRCDPISGHDNLYWYRRVMGKEIKFLLHFVKESKQDESGMPNNRFLAERTGGTYSTLKVQPAELEDSGVYFCASSQGSAWSYGYTFGSGTRLTVV.

CDR3 amino acids: CASSENMGSDTQYF. The CDR3 DNA is TGTGCCAGTAGTGAGAATATGGGATCAGATACGCAGTATTTT. The chain recombines TRBV19 with TRBJ2-3; no reliable D call. Germline V CDR1 and CDR2: LNHDA, SQIVND (reference sequence). The CDR3 is 14 residues long. Trimming removed 5 bases from V and 4 bases from J, with 13 bases in between.

Details on this clone: Other nucleotide sequences in the sample specify the same CDR3. The rearrangement joins TRBV2 to TRBJ2-7; no firm D call. The CDR3 runs to 10 residues. Germline-derived CDR1 and CDR2 are SNHLY and FYNNEI. Between the trimmed V and J ends, which lost 6 bases and 4 bases, there was a span of 4 bases. CDR3: CASRRYEQYF. CDR3 coding DNA: TGTGCCAGCAGGAGGTACGAGCAGTACTTC.

The rearrangement joins TRBV7-9 to TRBJ2-5; D perhaps matches TRBD2 (6 bases). CDR3 length equals 16 residues. V was pared by 5 bases and J by 4 bases, with 20 bases between. Germline-derived CDR1 and CDR2 are SEHNR and FQNEAQ (reference sequence). CDR3 sequence: CASSPPGMRGGETQYF. CDR3 nucleotide sequence: TGTGCCAGCAGCCCCCCCGGGATGCGGGGAGGAGAGACCCAGTACTTC.

The chain joins TRBV6-6 to TRBJ1-1; no definite D call. This CDR3 spans 14 amino acids. The germline gives CDR1 MNHNY, CDR2 SVGAGI (reference sequence). V lost 6 bases, J lost 0 bases, and 11 bases lay in between. The CDR3 loop is CASRWDEVNTEAFF. The CDR3 coding sequence is TGTGCCAGCAGATGGGATGAGGTGAACACTGAAGCTTTCTTT.

This clone occurred once. The rearrangement uses TRBV30 and TRBJ2-2; D might be TRBD2 (5 bases). V was pared by 5 bases and J by 3 bases, with 13 bases between. Germline assignment: CDR1 GTSNPN and CDR2 SVGIG (reference sequence). The CDR3 is 14 amino acids. The CDR3 nucleotides are TGTGCCTGGGATATAGCGACCGACACCGGGGAGCTGTTTTTT. Translating it yields CAWDIATDTGELFF.

V gene TRBV19 combines with J gene TRBJ2-5; 11 nucleotides match TRBD1. Looked up from germline, CDR1 is LNHDA and CDR2 is SQIVND (reference sequence). V lost 6 bases, J lost 5 bases, and 11 bases stayed unmatched. This CDR3 region has 16 residues. CDR3 in DNA: TGTGCCAGTAGCAGTCCCAGGACAGGGGGCAGGGAGACCCAGTACTTC. Its translation: CASSSPRTGGRETQYF.

CDR3 loop: CASIPSGIPYNEQFF. As DNA, the CDR3 is TGTGCCAGTATACCTAGCGGTATACCCTACAATGAGCAGTTCTTC. The genes are TRBV6-1 and TRBJ2-1; 7 nucleotides line up with TRBD2. The germline CDR1 and CDR2 sequences are MNHNS and SASEGT. J gave up 2 bases and V 9 bases, and 10 bases lay outside the gene matches. The CDR3 loop spans 15 amino acids.

The chain joins TRBV4-1 to TRBJ1-4; possibly TRBD1 for D (5 bases). This CDR3 has 16 residues. Germline V lookup: CDR1 MGHRA, CDR2 YSYEKL. V dropped 0 bases and J dropped 3 bases, with 11 bases sitting between them. The CDR3 loop is CASSQDNPGANEKLFF. CDR3 nucleotides: TGCGCCAGCAGCCAAGATAATCCGGGGGCTAATGAAAAACTGTTTTTT.

The chain uses TRBV7-9 and TRBJ2-1; D not resolved. The length of the CDR3 is 12 residues. Germline-derived CDR1 and CDR2 are SEHNR and FQNEAQ (reference sequence). Trimming took 1 base from V and 8 from J, leaving 6 bases between them. CDR3 sequence reads: CASSLDLDEQFF. CDR3 bases: TGTGCCAGCAGCTTAGATCTGGATGAGCAGTTCTTC.

The V and J genes are TRBV11-2 and TRBJ2-7; weak D call: TRBD2 (5 bases). V gave up 7 bases and J gave up 3 bases, with 10 bases separating them. The V gene's germline CDR1 is SGHAT and CDR2 FQNNGV. The CDR3 is 12 amino acids. The CDR3 bases are TGTGCCAGCACCTCCGGAGGCTACGAGCAGTACTTC. Translation gives CASTSGGYEQYF. Combining the CDR3 with reference TRBV11-2 and TRBJ2-7 gives the whole variable domain EAGVAQSPRYKIIEKRQSVAFWCNPISGHATLYWYQQILGQGPKLLIQFQNNGVVDDSQLPKDRFSAERLKGVDSTLKIQPAKLEDSAVYLCASTSGGYEQYFGPGTRLTVT.

CDR3 in amino acids: CASSLYVGTGGMSYEQYF. The CDR3 coding sequence is TGTGCCAGCAGCTTATACGTAGGGACAGGGGGCATGTCCTACGAGCAGTACTTC. The J gene is TRBJ2-7, the V gene TRBV7-9; the match to TRBD1 covers 12 bases. The trim removed 2 bases at V and 1 base at J, leaving 9 bases unmatched. This CDR3 comprises 18 residues. Germline V gives CDR1 SEHNR, CDR2 FQNEAQ (reference sequence).

The chain couples TRBV7-9 to TRBJ2-7; 7 bases match TRBD2. Per the germline V gene, CDR1 is SEHNR and CDR2 is FQNEAQ (reference sequence). There are 14 residues in the CDR3. The V segment lost 3 bases and the J segment 0 bases; nucleotides outside the gene matches: 2. The CDR3 region is CASSLGGISYEQYF. The CDR3 bases are TGTGCCAGCAGCTTGGGGGGGATCTCCTACGAGCAGTACTTC.

The chain carries TRBV5-1 and TRBJ2-1; D possibly matches TRBD1 or TRBD2 (5 bases each). CDR1 and CDR2 from the germline V gene are SGHRS and YFSETQ. CDR3 length: 16 residues. V was clipped by 0 bases and J by 8 bases, with 18 bases between them. Written as DNA, the CDR3 is TGCGCCAGCAGCTTGGTAGGGACGGAGCCATACTATGAGCAGTTCTTC. Its protein product is CASSLVGTEPYYEQFF.

V is TRBV10-2 and J is TRBJ1-1, with TRBD1 matching 8 bases. Per the germline V gene, CDR1 is WSHSY and CDR2 is SAAADI. CDR3 size: 14 residues. With V trimmed by 8 bases and J by 5 bases, 10 bases remained unmatched. The CDR3 nucleotides are TGCGCCAGCGCTTCCTCAGGGGGCGAAACTGAAGCTTTCTTT. It specifies CASASSGGETEAFF.

The chain links TRBV6-1 to TRBJ1-6; TRBD1 might be the D (5 bases). The length of the CDR3 is 13 residues. Trimming took 6 bases from V and 7 from J, leaving 10 bases between them. Germline V gene sequence: CDR1 MNHNS, CDR2 SASEGT. The CDR3 here is CASRETANSPLHF. In DNA, the CDR3 is TGTGCCAGCAGAGAGACAGCAAATTCACCCCTCCACTTT.

The V gene is TRBV6-6, the J gene TRBJ1-2; D gene uncertain. V was clipped by 8 bases and J by 4 bases, with 14 bases between them. The CDR3 totals 13 residues. CDR1 and CDR2 from the germline V gene are MNHNY and SVGAGI (reference sequence). This CDR3 reads CASCTRHSYGYTF. CDR3 bases: TGTGCCAGCTGCACCCGACATAGCTATGGCTACACCTTC.

The gene calls are TRBV6-5 and TRBJ1-6; TRBD1 aligns across 7 bases. CDR3 length: 13 amino acids. Germline trimming cut 4 bases from V and 7 bases from J; bases unmatched to any gene: 1. Germline assignment: CDR1 MNHEY and CDR2 SVGAGI. Written as DNA, the CDR3 is TGTGCCAGCAGTTCAGGGGGAAATTCACCCCTCCACTTT. Protein product: CASSSGGNSPLHF.

This sequence joins TRBV6-1 and TRBJ2-1; the D gene is possibly TRBD1 (6 bases). Germline-derived CDR1 and CDR2 are MNHNS and SASEGT. The CDR3 is 16 residues long. V was cut by 2 bases and J by 3 bases, with 14 bases left in between. In nucleotides, the CDR3 is TGTGCCAGCAGTGAATTTTGGGACAAAAACTACAATGAGCAGTTCTTC. It specifies CASSEFWDKNYNEQFF.

The chain recombines TRBV27 with TRBJ1-4; 7 positions agree with TRBD1. Germline CDR1 is MNHEY and CDR2 is SMNVEV (reference sequence). J lost 8 bases, V lost 6 bases, and 12 bases had no gene match. The CDR3 consists of 15 residues. In nucleotides, the CDR3 is TGTGCCAGCAGCCCAACAGGGGTCCTGATAGAAAAACTGTTTTTT. Its translation is CASSPTGVLIEKLFF.

The chain combines TRBV25-1 with TRBJ1-1, with 7 bases aligning to TRBD1. Losses at the gene ends were 11 bases for V and 3 bases for J; bases not matched to a gene: 15. The CDR3 length is 15 residues. Germline V gives CDR1 MGHDK, CDR2 SYGVNS. The CDR3: CAPGITGDLYTEAFF. CDR3 bases: TGTGCCCCTGGAATAACAGGGGATTTATACACTGAAGCTTTCTTT.

The V gene is TRBV4-3, the J gene TRBJ2-5; D remains ambiguous. Germline V gene data show CDR1 as LGHNA and CDR2 as YSLEER. V was cut by 1 base and J by 3 bases, with 9 bases left in between. This CDR3 has 14 residues. This chain's CDR3 is CASSQAINEETQYF. The CDR3 bases are TGCGCCAGCAGCCAAGCTATAAATGAAGAGACCCAGTACTTC.